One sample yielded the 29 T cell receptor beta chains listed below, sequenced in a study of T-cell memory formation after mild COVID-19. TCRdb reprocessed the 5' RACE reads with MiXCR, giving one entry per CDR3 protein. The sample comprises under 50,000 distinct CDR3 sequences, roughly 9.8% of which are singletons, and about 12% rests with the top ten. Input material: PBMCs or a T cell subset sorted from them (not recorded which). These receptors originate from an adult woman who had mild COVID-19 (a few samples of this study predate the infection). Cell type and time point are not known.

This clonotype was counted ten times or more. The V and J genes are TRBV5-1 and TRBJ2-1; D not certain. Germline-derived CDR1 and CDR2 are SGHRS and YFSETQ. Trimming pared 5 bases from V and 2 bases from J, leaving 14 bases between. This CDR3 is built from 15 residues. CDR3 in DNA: TGCGCCAGCAGGGTGGCATCCGACCCCTACAATGAGCAGTTCTTC. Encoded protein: CASRVASDPYNEQFF.

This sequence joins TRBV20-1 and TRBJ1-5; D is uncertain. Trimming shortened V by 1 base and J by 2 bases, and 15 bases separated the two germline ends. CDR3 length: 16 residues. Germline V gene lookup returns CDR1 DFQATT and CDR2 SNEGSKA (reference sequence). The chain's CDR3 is CSARAAGSRGNQPQHF. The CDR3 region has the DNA TGCAGTGCTAGAGCAGCGGGCAGTAGAGGCAATCAGCCCCAGCATTTT.

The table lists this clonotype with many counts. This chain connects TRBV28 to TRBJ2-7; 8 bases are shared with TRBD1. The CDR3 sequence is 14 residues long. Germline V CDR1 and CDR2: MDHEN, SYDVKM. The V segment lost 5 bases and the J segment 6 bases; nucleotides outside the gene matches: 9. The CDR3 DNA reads TGTGCCAGCAGTCTACTTCAGGGGGCGAGCGAGCAGTACTTC. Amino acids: CASSLLQGASEQYF.

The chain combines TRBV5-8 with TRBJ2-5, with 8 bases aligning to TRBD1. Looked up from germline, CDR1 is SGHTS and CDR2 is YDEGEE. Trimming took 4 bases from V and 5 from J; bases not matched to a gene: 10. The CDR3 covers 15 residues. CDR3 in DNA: TGTGCCAGCAGCCGCCTTGCAGGGGGCCGGGAGACCCAGTACTTC. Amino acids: CASSRLAGGRETQYF.

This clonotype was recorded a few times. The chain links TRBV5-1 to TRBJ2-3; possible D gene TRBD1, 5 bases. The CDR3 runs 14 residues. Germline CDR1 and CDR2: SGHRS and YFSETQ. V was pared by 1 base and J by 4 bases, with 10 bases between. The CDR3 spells CASSLTGFADTQYF. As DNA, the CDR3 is TGCGCCAGCAGCTTGACAGGTTTCGCAGATACGCAGTATTTT.

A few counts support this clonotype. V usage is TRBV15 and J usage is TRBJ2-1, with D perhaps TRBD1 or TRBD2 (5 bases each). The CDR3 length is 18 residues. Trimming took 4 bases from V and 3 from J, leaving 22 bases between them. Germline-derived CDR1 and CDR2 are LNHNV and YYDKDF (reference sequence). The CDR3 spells CATSTPKGTLQVYNEQFF. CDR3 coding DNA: TGTGCCACCAGCACCCCCAAGGGGACGTTGCAGGTCTACAATGAGCAGTTCTTC.

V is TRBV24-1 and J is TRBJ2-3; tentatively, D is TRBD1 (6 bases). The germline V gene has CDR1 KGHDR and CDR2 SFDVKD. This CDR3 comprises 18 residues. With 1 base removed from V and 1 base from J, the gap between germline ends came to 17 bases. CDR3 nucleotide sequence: TGTGCCACCAGTGATTTAGGGGGAAGTAGGACTGGCACAGATACGCAGTATTTT. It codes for CATSDLGGSRTGTDTQYF.

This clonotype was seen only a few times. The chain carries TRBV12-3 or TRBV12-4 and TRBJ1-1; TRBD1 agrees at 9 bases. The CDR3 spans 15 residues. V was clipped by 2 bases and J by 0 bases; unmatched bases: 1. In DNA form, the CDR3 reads TGTGCCAGCAGTTTAAGACAGGGGGTGAACACTGAAGCTTTCTTT. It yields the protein CASSLRQGVNTEAFF.

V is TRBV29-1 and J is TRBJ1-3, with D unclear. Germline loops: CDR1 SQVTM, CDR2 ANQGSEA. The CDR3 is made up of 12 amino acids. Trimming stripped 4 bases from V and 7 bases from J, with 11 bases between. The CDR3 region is CSVVRHGNTIYF. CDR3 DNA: TGCAGCGTTGTAAGGCATGGGAACACCATATATTTT.

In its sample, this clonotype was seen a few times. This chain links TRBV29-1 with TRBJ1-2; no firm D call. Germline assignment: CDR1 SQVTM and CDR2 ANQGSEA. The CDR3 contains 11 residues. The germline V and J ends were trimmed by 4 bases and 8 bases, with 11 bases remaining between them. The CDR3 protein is CSVVSGRGYTF. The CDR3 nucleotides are TGCAGCGTTGTTAGCGGTCGGGGCTACACCTTC.

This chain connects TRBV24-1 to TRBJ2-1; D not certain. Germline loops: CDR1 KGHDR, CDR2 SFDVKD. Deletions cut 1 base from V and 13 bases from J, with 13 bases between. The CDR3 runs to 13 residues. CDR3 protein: CATSDFNTDGQFF. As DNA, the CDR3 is TGTGCCACCAGTGATTTCAACACGGATGGACAGTTCTTC.

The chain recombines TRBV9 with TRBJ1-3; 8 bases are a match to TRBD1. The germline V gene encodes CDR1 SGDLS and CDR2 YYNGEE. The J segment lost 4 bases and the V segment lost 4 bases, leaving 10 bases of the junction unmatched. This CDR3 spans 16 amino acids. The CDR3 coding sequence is TGTGCCAGCAGCTTGCGGACAGGGCTGGGCGGAAACACCATATATTTT. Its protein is CASSLRTGLGGNTIYF. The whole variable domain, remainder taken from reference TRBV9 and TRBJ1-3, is DSGVTQTPKHLITATGQRVTLRCSPRSGDLSVYWYQQSLDQGLQFLIQYYNGEERAKGNILERFSAQQFPDLHSELNLSSLELGDSALYFCASSLRTGLGGNTIYFGEGSWLTVV.

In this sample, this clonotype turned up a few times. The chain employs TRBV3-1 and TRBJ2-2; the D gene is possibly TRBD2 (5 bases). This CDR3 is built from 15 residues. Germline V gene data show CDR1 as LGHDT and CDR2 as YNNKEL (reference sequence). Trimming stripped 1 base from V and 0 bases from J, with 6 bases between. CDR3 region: CASSQAGSNTGELFF. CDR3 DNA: TGTGCCAGCAGCCAAGCGGGGTCGAACACCGGGGAGCTGTTTTTT.

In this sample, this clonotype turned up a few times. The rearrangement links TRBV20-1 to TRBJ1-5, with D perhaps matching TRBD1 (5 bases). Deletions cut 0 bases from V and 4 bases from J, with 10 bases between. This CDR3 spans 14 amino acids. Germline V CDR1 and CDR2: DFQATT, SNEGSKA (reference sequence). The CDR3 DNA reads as TGCAGTGCTAGAGAGGATAGGGGAAATCAGCCCCAGCATTTT. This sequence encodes CSAREDRGNQPQHF.

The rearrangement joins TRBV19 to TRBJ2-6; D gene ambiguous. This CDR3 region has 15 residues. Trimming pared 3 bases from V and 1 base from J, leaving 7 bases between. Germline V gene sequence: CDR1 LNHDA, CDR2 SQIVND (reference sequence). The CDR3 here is CASSIGLSGANVLTF. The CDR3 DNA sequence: TGTGCCAGTAGTATCGGATTATCTGGGGCCAACGTCCTGACTTTC.

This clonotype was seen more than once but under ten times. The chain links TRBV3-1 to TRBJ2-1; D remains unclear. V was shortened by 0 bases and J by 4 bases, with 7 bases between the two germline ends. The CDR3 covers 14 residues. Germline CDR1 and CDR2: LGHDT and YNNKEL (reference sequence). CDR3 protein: CASSQDPRYNEQFF. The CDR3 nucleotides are TGTGCCAGCAGCCAAGATCCGCGGTACAATGAGCAGTTCTTC.

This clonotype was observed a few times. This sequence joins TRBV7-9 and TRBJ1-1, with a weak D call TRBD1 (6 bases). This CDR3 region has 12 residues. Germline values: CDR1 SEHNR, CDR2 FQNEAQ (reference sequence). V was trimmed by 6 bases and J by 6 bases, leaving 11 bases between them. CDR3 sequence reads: CASRSNRAEAFF. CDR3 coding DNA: TGTGCCAGCAGGTCGAACAGGGCTGAAGCTTTCTTT.

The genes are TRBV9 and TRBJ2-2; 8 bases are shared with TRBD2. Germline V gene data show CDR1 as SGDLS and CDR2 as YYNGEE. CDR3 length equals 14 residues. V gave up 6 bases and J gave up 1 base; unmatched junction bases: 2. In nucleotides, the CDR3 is TGTGCCAGCACAGCGGGGGTGAACACCGGGGAGCTGTTTTTT. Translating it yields CASTAGVNTGELFF.

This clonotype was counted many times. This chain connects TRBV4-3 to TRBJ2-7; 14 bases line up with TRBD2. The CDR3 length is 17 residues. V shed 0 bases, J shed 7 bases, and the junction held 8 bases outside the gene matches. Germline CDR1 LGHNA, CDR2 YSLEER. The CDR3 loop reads CASSQDEGTSGSREQYF. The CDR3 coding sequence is TGCGCCAGCAGCCAAGATGAGGGGACTAGCGGGAGTCGGGAGCAGTACTTC.

DNA of the CDR3: TGCAGTGCTGAGGGGGCGAACAGGGGCGATGAAAAACTGTTTTTT. The encoded protein is CSAEGANRGDEKLFF. The V gene is TRBV20-1, the J gene TRBJ1-4; 7 bases line up with TRBD1. The CDR3 totals 15 residues. V lost 5 bases to trimming and J lost 6 bases; unmatched junction nucleotides: 12. CDR1 and CDR2 from the germline V gene are DFQATT and SNEGSKA (reference sequence).

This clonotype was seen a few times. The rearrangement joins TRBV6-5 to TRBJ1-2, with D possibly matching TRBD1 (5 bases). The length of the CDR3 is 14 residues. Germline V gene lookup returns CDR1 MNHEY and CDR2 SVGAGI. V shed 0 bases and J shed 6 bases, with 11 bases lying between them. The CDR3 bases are TGTGCCAGCAGTTACTCCTCTGAGGGGCATGGCTACACCTTC. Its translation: CASSYSSEGHGYTF.

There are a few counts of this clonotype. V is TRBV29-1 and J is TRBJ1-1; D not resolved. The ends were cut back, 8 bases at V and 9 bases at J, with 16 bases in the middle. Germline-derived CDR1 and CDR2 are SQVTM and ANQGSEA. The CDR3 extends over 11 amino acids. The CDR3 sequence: CSFGVVEKAFF. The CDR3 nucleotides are TGCAGCTTCGGAGTAGTCGAGAAAGCTTTCTTT.

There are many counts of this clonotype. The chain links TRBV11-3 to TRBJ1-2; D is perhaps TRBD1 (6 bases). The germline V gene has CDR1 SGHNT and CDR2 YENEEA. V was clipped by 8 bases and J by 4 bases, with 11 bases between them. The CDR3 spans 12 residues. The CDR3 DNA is TGTGCCAGCGGGGGCAGTGCCTATGGCTACACCTTC. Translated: CASGGSAYGYTF.

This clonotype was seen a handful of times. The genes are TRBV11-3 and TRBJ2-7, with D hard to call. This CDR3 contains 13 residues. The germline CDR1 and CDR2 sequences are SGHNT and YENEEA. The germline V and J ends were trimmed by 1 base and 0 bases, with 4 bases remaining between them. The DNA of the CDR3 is TGTGCCAGCAGCTTAGGGATCTCCTACGAGCAGTACTTC. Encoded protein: CASSLGISYEQYF.

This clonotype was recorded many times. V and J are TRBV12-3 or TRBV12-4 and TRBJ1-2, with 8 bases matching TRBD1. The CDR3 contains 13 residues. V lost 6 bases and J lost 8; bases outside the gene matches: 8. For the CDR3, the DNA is TGTGCCAGCAGCCTCGGACAGGGTTGGGGCTACACCTTC. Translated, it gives CASSLGQGWGYTF.

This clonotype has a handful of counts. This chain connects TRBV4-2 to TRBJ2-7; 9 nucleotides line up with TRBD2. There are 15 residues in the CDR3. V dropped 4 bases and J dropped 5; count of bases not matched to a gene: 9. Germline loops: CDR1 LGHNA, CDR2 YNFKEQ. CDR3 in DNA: TGTGCCAGCAGCCTAACAACTAGCGGGTCAAACGAGCAGTACTTC. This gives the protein CASSLTTSGSNEQYF.

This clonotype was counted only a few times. DNA of the CDR3: TGTGCCAGCCGGACTGGGACTAGCGGGGGGGCAGGCGAGCAGTACTTC. It translates to CASRTGTSGGAGEQYF. The chain couples TRBV12-3 or TRBV12-4 to TRBJ2-7; 16 bases line up with TRBD2. Trimming cost V 8 bases and J 6 bases; bases outside gene matches: 10. CDR3 length equals 16 residues.

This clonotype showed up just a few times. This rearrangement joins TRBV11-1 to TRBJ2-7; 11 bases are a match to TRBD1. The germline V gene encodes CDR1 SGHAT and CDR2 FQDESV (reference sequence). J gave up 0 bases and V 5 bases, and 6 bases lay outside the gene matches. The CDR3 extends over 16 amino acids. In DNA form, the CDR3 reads TGTGCCAGCAGCGCAGCCGGGACAGGGGGCTCCTACGAGCAGTACTTC. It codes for CASSAAGTGGSYEQYF.

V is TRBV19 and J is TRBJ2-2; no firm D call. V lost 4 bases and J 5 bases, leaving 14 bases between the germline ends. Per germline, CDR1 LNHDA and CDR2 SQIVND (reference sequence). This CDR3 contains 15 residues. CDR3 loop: CASSKGSGRTGELFF. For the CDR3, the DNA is TGTGCCAGTAGTAAGGGTTCGGGTAGGACCGGGGAGCTGTTTTTT.